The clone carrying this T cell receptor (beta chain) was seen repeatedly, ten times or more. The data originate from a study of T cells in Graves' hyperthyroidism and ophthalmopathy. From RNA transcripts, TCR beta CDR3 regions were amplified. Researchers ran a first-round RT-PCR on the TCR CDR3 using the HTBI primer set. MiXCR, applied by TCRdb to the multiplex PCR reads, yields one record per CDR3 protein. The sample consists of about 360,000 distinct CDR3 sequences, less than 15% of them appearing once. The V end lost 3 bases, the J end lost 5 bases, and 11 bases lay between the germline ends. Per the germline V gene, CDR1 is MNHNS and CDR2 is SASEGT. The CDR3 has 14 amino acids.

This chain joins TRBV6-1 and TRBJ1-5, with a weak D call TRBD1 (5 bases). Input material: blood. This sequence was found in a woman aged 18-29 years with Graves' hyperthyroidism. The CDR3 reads CASSERAGDQPQHF. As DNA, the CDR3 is TGTGCCAGCAGTGAGAGGGCGGGGGATCAGCCCCAGCATTTT.